A single sample gave rise to the 4 T cell receptor beta chains below, sequenced in a study of Ad26.COV2.S vaccination and SARS-CoV-2 variants. As for treatment: roughly 20 received Ad26.COV2.S at low or high dose, single or two shots; 5 received placebo; per-sample allocation not given. Sampling was done on day 63 after the first vaccine or placebo injection. Some clones are missing from TCRdb's copy, which holds only in-frame ones; the method was immunoSEQ multiplex PCR. The profile covers approximately 450,000 clones, with 75% to 95% appearing a single time and 12% taken by the ten largest. Sample: peripheral blood, taken in a trial of Ad26.COV2.S vaccine versus placebo. The receptors come from a person between 18 and 60 years old who received the Ad26.COV2.S COVID-19 vaccine or a placebo.

This clone came up once. The chain uses TRBV7-9 and TRBJ2-1; 9 nucleotides align to TRBD2. The germline V gene encodes CDR1 SEHNR and CDR2 FQNEAQ (reference sequence). J gave up 11 bases and V 2 bases, and 7 bases lay outside the gene matches. The CDR3 sequence is 14 residues long. CDR3 residues: CASSLHRGLAQQFF. CDR3 sequence (DNA): TGTGCCAGCAGCTTACATCGGGGACTAGCTCAGCAGTTCTTC.

The chain combines TRBV7-2 with TRBJ2-7, with 8 bases lining up with TRBD2. From germline, CDR1 is SGHTA and CDR2 FQGNSA. The CDR3 runs to 14 residues. Germline trimming cut 3 bases from V and 4 bases from J; bases unmatched to any gene: 5. The chain's CDR3 is CASSFRTSSYEQYF. The CDR3 coding sequence is TGTGCCAGCAGCTTTAGGACTAGCTCATACGAGCAGTACTTC. The full variable domain, rest sourced from reference TRBV7-2 and TRBJ2-7, is GAGVSQSPSNKVTEKGKDVELRCDPISGHTALYWYRQSLGQGLEFLIYFQGNSAPDKSGLPSDRFSAERTGGSVSTLTIQRTQQEDSAVYLCASSFRTSSYEQYFGPGTRLTVT.

The V gene is TRBV7-9, the J gene TRBJ2-7; D unresolved. Germline loops: CDR1 SEHNR, CDR2 FQNEAQ (reference sequence). Trimming cost V 3 bases and J 0 bases, with 9 bases left between them. The CDR3 length is 14 residues. CDR3 residues: CASSLTDSSYEQYF. The CDR3 DNA reads TGTGCCAGCAGCTTGACCGATAGCTCCTACGAGCAGTACTTC.

This chain joins TRBV6-2 or TRBV6-3 and TRBJ1-2, with D maybe TRBD1 (5 bases). Trimming removed 1 base at V and 0 bases at J, with 9 bases between. The CDR3 runs to 15 residues. Germline V lookup: CDR1 MNHEY, CDR2 SVGEGT. CDR3 region: CASSYYQGANYGYTF. DNA for the CDR3: TGTGCCAGCAGTTACTACCAGGGAGCTAACTATGGCTACACCTTC.